This T cell receptor beta chain was sequenced for a study of blood T cells in healthy people across ages (dated by TCRdb to 2014 to 2015). A note on the overall study: In model experiments, template switching captured about one uniquely barcoded TCR beta cDNA molecule for every two T cells. To track age-related changes in TCR beta repertoire diversity, the study relied on deep sequencing normalized with unique cDNA molecular identifiers. The donors were split into four age groups: young (average about 15 years), middle-aged (39), aged (62) and long-lived (roughly 80). To avoid experimental bias, donors of different ages were spread randomly across the sequencing lanes. The study analyzed two additional independent replicas of 1 million unique cDNA reads from the same blood draw for two donors, one aged 18 to 29 and one aged 80 or older. Paper-wide results and their limitations: Observed TCR beta diversity per million T cells fell roughly linearly with age, and a significant reduction was already apparent by age roughly 40. The percentage of naive T cells measured by flow cytometry correlated strongly with observed TCR beta diversity. Because donor CMV infection status was unknown, age-related changes in expanded clonotypes were potentially confounded. Conclusive comparison of naive and antigen-experienced compartments was prevented by the profiling of bulk unsorted PBMCs. Compared with the aged group, the long-lived group had more naive CD4+ T cells, fewer expanded clones and increased TCR diversity, a pattern suggesting age selection. Estimates of total diversity from one million sequenced T cells were regarded as lower bounds and underestimates.

Trimming removed 3 bases from V and 3 bases from J, leaving 12 bases between the germline ends. The germline V gene sets CDR1 to SGHTA and CDR2 to FQGNSA. The CDR3 sequence holds 15 residues, the cysteine and phenylalanine included. The CDR3 DNA has 45 bases and is translated from base 1. About this clonotype itself: Its binding antigen is unknown. No much larger clone is present one base from it, and per-base qualities are unavailable.

Libraries were made using 5' RACE. Sequencing was performed on an Illumina HiSeq 2500. A second roughly 7 to 11 cycle PCR used a sample-barcoded 5' primer and a J-beta primer mix. Each TCR beta cDNA molecule received a unique molecular identifier from a template-switch 5' adaptor carrying 12 random nucleotides. Each sample yielded at least 2.5 million CDR3-containing paired-end reads. First-strand cDNA synthesis was performed from all RNA using the Mint cDNA synthesis kit, with priming by a TRBC-specific oligonucleotide. Following uracil-DNA glycosylase treatment, all cDNA underwent a first 18-cycle PCR with the universal primers M1SS and BC2_uni_R. Per the original workflow: Each sample was normalized by randomly selecting 1 million high-quality reads, each carrying a distinct molecular identifier. Reads with shared molecular identifiers were discarded instead of being binned into consensus sequences. MiTCR, with a Q25 quality threshold and the strictest error-elimination algorithm, was used for CDR3 identification, clonotype clustering and error correction. Lower-bound total TCR beta diversity was estimated with a nonparametric unseen species model using Euler transformation. Clones were called with MiXCR by TCRdb after fastp trimmed the public reads at Q25, and only in-frame beta chains were retained. CDR3 protein sequences are deduplicated, and each keeps its most common genes and DNA. These V and J calls rely on TCRdb rather than the paper's analysis. Here the sample has approximately 1,100,000 distinct CDR3 sequences; less than 50% occur a single time. The top ten constitute under 20% of the sample.

The donors were roughly 39 Caucasian individuals from Russia, aged roughly 6 to 100 years, who were systemically healthy. Each donor gave 8 to 10 milliliters of peripheral blood, collected into EDTA-treated Vacutainer tubes. Ficoll-Paque density-gradient centrifugation was used to isolate PBMCs, with at least 7 million obtained per sample. Total RNA, at least 6 micrograms per sample, was extracted from PBMCs with Trizol reagent. For every donor, flow cytometry on a PBMC aliquot measured the percentage of naive CD45RAhigh/CD27high T cells. Sequencing used blood. The sequence derives from a woman aged 55 to 70 in good health. Recombination joined TRBV7-2 with TRBJ2-4, and possibly TRBD1, on 5 matching bases. This receptor carries the CDR3 CASSLLTGSKNIQYF. The nucleotide sequence is given as TGTGCCAGCAGCTTGCTAACAGGAAGCAAAAACATTCAGTACTTC. Outside the CDR3, residues come from the reference TRBV7-2 and TRBJ2-4 proteins, so the full variable domain is: GAGVSQSPSNKVTEKGKDVELRCDPISGHTALYWYRQSLGQGLEFLIYFQGNSAPDKSGLPSDRFSAERTGGSVSTLTIQRTQQEDSAVYLCASSLLTGSKNIQYFGAGTRLSVL.